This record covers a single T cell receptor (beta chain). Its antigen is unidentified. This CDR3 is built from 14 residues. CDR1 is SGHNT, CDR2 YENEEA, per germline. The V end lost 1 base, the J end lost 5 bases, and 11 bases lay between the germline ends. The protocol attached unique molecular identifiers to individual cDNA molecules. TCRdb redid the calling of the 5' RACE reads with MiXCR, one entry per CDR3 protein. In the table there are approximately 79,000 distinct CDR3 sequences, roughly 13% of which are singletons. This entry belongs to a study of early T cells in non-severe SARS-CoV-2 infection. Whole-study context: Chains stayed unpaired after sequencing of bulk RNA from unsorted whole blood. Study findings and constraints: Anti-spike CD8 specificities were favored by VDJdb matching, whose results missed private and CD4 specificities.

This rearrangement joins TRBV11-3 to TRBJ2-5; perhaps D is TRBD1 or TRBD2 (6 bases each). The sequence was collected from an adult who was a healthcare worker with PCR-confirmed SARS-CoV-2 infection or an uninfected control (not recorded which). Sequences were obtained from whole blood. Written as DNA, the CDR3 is TGTGCCAGCAGCTTAGCAGGGGAGGCGGAGACCCAGTACTTC. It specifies CASSLAGEAETQYF.